This passage covers 20 T cell receptor beta chains from one sample sequenced in a study of blood T cells in healthy people across ages. The second PCR ran about 6 to 12 cycles with a sample-barcoded 5' primer and J-beta primers. MiXCR, applied by TCRdb to the 5' RACE reads, yields one record per CDR3 protein. The data contain 700,000 to 850,000 distinct CDR3 sequences, around 34% of them singletons. Sequencing was done on a sample of blood. These receptors were collected from a man between 18 and 35 years old in good health.

This rearrangement joins TRBV7-2 to TRBJ1-6; D not certain. Trimming took off 2 bases at V and 0 bases at J, with 17 bases between the two ends. This CDR3 spans 19 amino acids. Per the germline V gene, CDR1 is SGHTA and CDR2 is FQGNSA. The CDR3 is CASSLSTNSPSSYNSPLHF. CDR3 coding DNA: TGTGCCAGCAGCTTAAGTACTAATAGTCCCAGCTCCTATAATTCACCCCTCCACTTT. The full variable domain, with the rest looked up from reference TRBV7-2 and TRBJ1-6, is GAGVSQSPSNKVTEKGKDVELRCDPISGHTALYWYRQSLGQGLEFLIYFQGNSAPDKSGLPSDRFSAERTGGSVSTLTIQRTQQEDSAVYLCASSLSTNSPSSYNSPLHFGNGTRLTVT.

Comment on this clonotype: This may arise from a read error, as a much more abundant clone is one base away. CDR3 sequence (DNA): TGCGCCAGCATCTTAAGGACGATGAACACTGAAGCTTTCTTT. It is translated as CASILRTMNTEAFF. V and J are TRBV5-1 and TRBJ1-1; D remains ambiguous. The CDR3 covers 14 residues. Germline V gives CDR1 SGHRS, CDR2 YFSETQ. V dropped 6 bases and J dropped 0 bases, with 12 bases sitting between them. Complete variable domain (other parts from reference TRBV5-1 and TRBJ1-1): KAGVTQTPRYLIKTRGQQVTLSCSPISGHRSVSWYQQTPGQGLQFLFEYFSETQRNKGNFPGRFSGRQFSNSRSEMNVSTLELGDSALYLCASILRTMNTEAFFGQGTRLTVV.

This clonotype was found a few times. The chain uses TRBV7-2 and TRBJ2-1; D gene uncertain. The CDR3 is made up of 14 amino acids. The V gene lost 1 base and the J gene lost 5 bases, with 9 bases spanning the gap. The germline V gene has CDR1 SGHTA and CDR2 FQGNSA. The CDR3 DNA follows: TGTGCCAGCAGCTTAGGGTTAGGGAACAATGAGCAGTTCTTC. This translates into CASSLGLGNNEQFF.

J is TRBJ1-2 and V is TRBV20-1, with D possibly TRBD1 on 6 matching bases. Germline V gene lookup returns CDR1 DFQATT and CDR2 SNEGSKA (reference sequence). V was pared by 5 bases and J by 7 bases, with 11 bases between. The CDR3 has 11 residues. The CDR3 coding sequence is TGCAGTGCTCCCAGGGGCCGTGGCTACACCTTC. The encoded protein is CSAPRGRGYTF.

This clonotype was seen more than once but under ten times. The chain couples TRBV14 to TRBJ1-4; D is ambiguous. Trimming pared 1 base from V and 4 bases from J, leaving 10 bases between. Germline V gene sequence: CDR1 SGHDN, CDR2 FVKESK. The CDR3 runs 15 residues. CDR3 sequence reads: CASSQGRAYNEKLFF. The CDR3 coding sequence is TGTGCCAGCAGCCAAGGACGGGCCTATAATGAAAAACTGTTTTTT.

The chain joins TRBV7-7 to TRBJ1-1, with 10 nucleotides matching TRBD1. Germline V lookup: CDR1 SSHAT, CDR2 FNYEAQ (reference sequence). The CDR3 sequence is 17 residues long. The CDR3 region has the DNA TGTGCTAGCCGCTTAGCTGACAGGGGGCTTGGGGACACTGAAGCTTTCTTT. It translates to CASRLADRGLGDTEAFF. The variable domain in full, with the rest retrieved from reference TRBV7-7 and TRBJ1-1, is GAGVSQSPRYKVTKRGQDVTLRCDPISSHATLYWYQQALGQGPEFLTYFNYEAQPDKSGLPSDRFSAERPEGSISTLTIQRTEQRDSAMYRCASRLADRGLGDTEAFFGQGTRLTVV.

This clonotype was observed a handful of times. The genes are TRBV27 and TRBJ2-5; 9 bases line up with TRBD2. The germline V gene has CDR1 MNHEY and CDR2 SMNVEV (reference sequence). The CDR3 runs to 17 residues. V shed 3 bases and J 2 bases; nucleotides not matched to a gene: 10. The DNA for the CDR3 is TGTGCCAGCAGTTTGTACCGCCCTAGCGGGGAACAAGAGACCCAGTACTTC. It codes for CASSLYRPSGEQETQYF.

In its sample, this clonotype was seen a few times. The rearrangement links TRBV9 to TRBJ2-1; D possibly corresponds to TRBD2 (6 bases). Germline lookup yields CDR1 SGDLS and CDR2 YYNGEE. The V end lost 2 bases, the J end lost 0 bases, and 9 bases lay between the germline ends. The CDR3 is made up of 15 amino acids. The CDR3 sequence: CASSVEEGSYNEQFF. Written as DNA, the CDR3 is TGTGCCAGCAGCGTGGAGGAGGGCTCCTACAATGAGCAGTTCTTC. Supplemented by reference TRBV9 and TRBJ2-1, the full variable domain reads DSGVTQTPKHLITATGQRVTLRCSPRSGDLSVYWYQQSLDQGLQFLIQYYNGEERAKGNILERFSAQQFPDLHSELNLSSLELGDSALYFCASSVEEGSYNEQFFGPGTRLTVL.

On this clonotype itself: A much larger clonotype is one base distant, so this may be a read error. The chain recombines TRBV10-3 with TRBJ2-2; D might be TRBD2 (6 bases). The germline gives CDR1 ENHRY, CDR2 SYGVKD. The CDR3 sequence is 13 residues long. CDR3 nucleotide sequence: TGTGCCAGCAGTGAGACTAGGTCCGGGGAGCTGTTTTTT. Amino acid sequence: CASSETRSGELFF.

The chain couples TRBV12-3 or TRBV12-4 to TRBJ2-1, with unresolved D. CDR3 length: 17 amino acids. Trimming pared 1 base from V and 3 bases from J, leaving 16 bases between. The CDR3 loop reads CASSLEFTAVIYNEQFF. CDR3 sequence (DNA): TGTGCCAGCAGTTTAGAGTTCACAGCCGTAATCTACAATGAGCAGTTCTTC.

This clonotype has at least ten counts. This chain joins TRBV5-1 and TRBJ2-3, with TRBD1 matching over 9 bases. V trimming: 0 bases; J trimming: 5 bases; junction bases outside the gene matches: 7. The CDR3 runs to 16 residues. The germline V gene encodes CDR1 SGHRS and CDR2 YFSETQ. The chain's CDR3 is CASSLAGTGYGDTQYF. CDR3 in DNA: TGCGCCAGCAGCTTGGCCGGGACAGGGTACGGAGATACGCAGTATTTT.

This clonotype appeared a few times. V is TRBV6-6 and J is TRBJ2-7, with D perhaps matching TRBD1 (6 bases). Trimming shortened V by 2 bases and J by 5 bases, and 19 bases separated the two germline ends. CDR3 length equals 16 residues. CDR1 and CDR2 (germline): MNHNY, SVGAGI (reference sequence). CDR3: CASSYPPQGGINEQYF. DNA for the CDR3: TGTGCCAGCAGTTACCCTCCACAGGGTGGGATTAACGAGCAGTACTTC.

The chain links TRBV12-3 or TRBV12-4 to TRBJ2-3; weak D call: TRBD1 (6 bases). V lost 6 bases and J 0 bases, leaving 16 bases between the germline ends. This CDR3 has 16 residues. As DNA, the CDR3 is TGTGCCAGCAGGGGAACAGGGTCCCTTAGCACAGATACGCAGTATTTT. Protein sequence: CASRGTGSLSTDTQYF.

This rearrangement joins TRBV20-1 to TRBJ2-7, with a weak D call TRBD2 (6 bases). The CDR3 loop spans 14 amino acids. The ends were cut back, 3 bases at V and 3 bases at J, with 15 bases in the middle. CDR1 is DFQATT, CDR2 SNEGSKA, per germline (reference sequence). The CDR3 is CSASASVPLYEQYF. DNA for the CDR3: TGCAGTGCTAGTGCTAGCGTTCCCCTCTACGAGCAGTACTTC.

About this clonotype itself: A read error may explain this, as a much larger clone is one base away. The chain links TRBV25-1 to TRBJ2-1; tentative D call: TRBD2 (5 bases). The germline V gene encodes CDR1 MGHDK and CDR2 SYGVNS. The ends were cut back, 8 bases at V and 11 bases at J, with 13 bases in the middle. The CDR3 consists of 11 residues. CDR3 residues: CASHLGNKQFF. CDR3 DNA sequence: TGTGCCAGCCATCTCGGGAATAAGCAGTTCTTC. Using reference TRBV25-1 and TRBJ2-1 for the parts outside the CDR3, the full variable domain is EADIYQTPRYLVIGTGKKITLECSQTMGHDKMYWYQQDPGMELHLIHYSYGVNSTEKGDLSSESTVSRIRTEHFPLTLESARPSHTSQYLCASHLGNKQFFGPGTRLTVL.

The V and J genes are TRBV30 and TRBJ2-7, with D uncertain. Trimming shortened V by 0 bases and J by 5 bases, and 5 bases separated the two germline ends. The CDR3 extends over 11 amino acids. Germline loops: CDR1 GTSNPN, CDR2 SVGIG (reference sequence). CDR3 sequence reads: CAWSVRNEQYF. The CDR3 DNA reads TGTGCCTGGAGTGTACGTAACGAGCAGTACTTC.

This clonotype was counted between two and nine times. The chain couples TRBV10-2 to TRBJ1-1; D gene uncertain. CDR3 size: 11 residues. Trimming left V 6 bases short and J 2 bases short, with 4 bases between. Germline loops: CDR1 WSHSY, CDR2 SAAADI. CDR3 bases: TGCGCCAGCAGCATAAACACTGAAGCTTTCTTT. As protein: CASSINTEAFF.

V usage is TRBV7-8 and J usage is TRBJ1-1; D is ambiguous. Per germline, CDR1 SGHVS and CDR2 FQNEAQ. Trimming took 6 bases from V and 4 from J, leaving 15 bases between them. This CDR3 is built from 14 residues. CDR3: CASSHREQATEAFF. In nucleotides, the CDR3 is TGTGCCAGCAGTCACCGGGAACAAGCCACTGAAGCTTTCTTT. Together with reference TRBV7-8 and TRBJ1-1, the CDR3 gives the full variable domain: GAGVSQSPRYKVAKRGQDVALRCDPISGHVSLFWYQQALGQGPEFLTYFQNEAQLDKSGLPSDRFFAERPEGSVSTLKIQRTQQEDSAVYLCASSHREQATEAFFGQGTRLTVV.

As to this clonotype: At one boundary the junction diverges from the germline segment, which might be a read error. The rearrangement links TRBV7-2 to TRBJ2-3, with TRBD1 matching over 11 bases. In germline, CDR1 is SGHTA, CDR2 FQGNSA. The CDR3 runs 15 residues. This chain's CDR3 is CAGSTGQGEVDTQYF. Written as DNA, the CDR3 is TGTGCCGGCAGTACGGGACAGGGGGAGGTAGATACGCAGTATTTT.

This clonotype appeared many times. The J gene is TRBJ2-5, the V gene TRBV9; D may match TRBD1 or TRBD2 (5 bases each). V lost 4 bases and J 0 bases, leaving 10 bases between the germline ends. The CDR3 has 14 residues. CDR1 and CDR2 (germline): SGDLS, YYNGEE. The CDR3 DNA is TGTGCCAGCAGCAGAGGGACGGACCAAGAGACCCAGTACTTC. Translation: CASSRGTDQETQYF. Using reference TRBV9 and TRBJ2-5 for the parts outside the CDR3, the full variable domain is DSGVTQTPKHLITATGQRVTLRCSPRSGDLSVYWYQQSLDQGLQFLIQYYNGEERAKGNILERFSAQQFPDLHSELNLSSLELGDSALYFCASSRGTDQETQYFGPGTRLLVL.